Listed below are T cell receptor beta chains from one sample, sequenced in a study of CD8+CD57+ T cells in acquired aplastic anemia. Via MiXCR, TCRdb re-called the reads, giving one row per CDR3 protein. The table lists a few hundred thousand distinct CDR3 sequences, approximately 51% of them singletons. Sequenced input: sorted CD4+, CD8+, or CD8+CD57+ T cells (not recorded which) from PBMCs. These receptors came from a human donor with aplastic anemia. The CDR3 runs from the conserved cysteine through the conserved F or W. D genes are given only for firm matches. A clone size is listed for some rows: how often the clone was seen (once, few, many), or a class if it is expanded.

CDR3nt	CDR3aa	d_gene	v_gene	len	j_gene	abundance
TGTGCCAGCAGCTCAGATCTGGCCAGGGGTGGATATGGCTACACCTTC	CASSSDLARGGYGYTF	NA	TRBV2	16	TRBJ1-2	NA
TGCAGTGCCGCTAAGGGGGGGGACACTGAAGCTTTCTTT	CSAAKGGDTEAFF	NA	TRBV20-1	13	TRBJ1-1	many
TGCAGCGTTGAAACGGGGGCCAATGAAAAACTGTTTTTT	CSVETGANEKLFF	NA	TRBV29-1	13	TRBJ1-4	many
TGTGCCAGCAGTGCTCCGGGGTTTGAGCAGTTCTTC	CASSAPGFEQFF	NA	TRBV28	12	TRBJ2-1	few
TGTGCCAGCCGGACTGGGGCCAACGTCCTGACTTTC	CASRTGANVLTF	NA	TRBV18	12	TRBJ2-6	NA
TGTGCCAGCAGCCTACTAGCGGGGGGAGGCACCGGGGAGCTGTTTTTT	CASSLLAGGGTGELFF	TRBD2	TRBV7-8	16	TRBJ2-2	many
TGTGCCAGCAGCATGGACAGGGGTTCGGACAACGAGCAGTACTTC	CASSMDRGSDNEQYF	TRBD1	TRBV2	15	TRBJ2-7	NA
TGTGCCAGTAGCCCCCTCCACTACTTAGATACGCAGTATTTT	CASSPLHYLDTQYF	NA	TRBV19	14	TRBJ2-3	many
TGTGCCAGCAGCTTAATGGCCGGGCCCCGTCAGCCCCAGCATTTT	CASSLMAGPRQPQHF	NA	TRBV7-2	15	TRBJ1-5	many
TGTGCCAGCTTCGCCCCTAACTATGGCTACACCTTC	CASFAPNYGYTF	NA	TRBV6-2/TRBV6-3	12	TRBJ1-2	NA
TGTGCCATCAGTGAGTCGAGCGGAGGAGGTGAGCAGTTCTTC	CAISESSGGGEQFF	NA	TRBV10-3	14	TRBJ2-1	NA
TGCAGTGCTAGTGCCAAGCGAGGCACCGGGGAGCTGTTTTTT	CSASAKRGTGELFF	NA	TRBV20-1	14	TRBJ2-2	many
TGTGCCAGCAGCCCCTGGGCTAGCGGCTACAATGAGCAGTTCTTC	CASSPWASGYNEQFF	TRBD2	TRBV5-4	15	TRBJ2-1	NA
TGCAGTGCTAGACTAGCGGGAACCTACGAGCAGTACTTC	CSARLAGTYEQYF	TRBD2	TRBV20-1	13	TRBJ2-7	many
TGCAGCGTTGGGGTAAAGACCACTGAAGCTTTCTTT	CSVGVKTTEAFF	NA	TRBV29-1	12	TRBJ1-1	once
TGTGCCAGCAGTAAAAGGGGGACGTATGGCTACACCTTC	CASSKRGTYGYTF	NA	TRBV6-1	13	TRBJ1-2	many